A single sample gave rise to the 2 T cell receptor beta chains below, sequenced in a study of spatial heterogeneity in lung cancer. Time point here: sample taken at primary tumor resection. Researchers sequenced whole RNA taken from tumor, nontumor lung or frozen PBMC without sorting. TCRdb re-called the 5' RACE reads through MiXCR, storing one row per CDR3 protein. The data contain some 47,000 distinct CDR3 sequences, less than 8.5% of them singletons. The material sequenced was PBMCs, taken at surgery. The source of these receptors is a female donor with early-stage non-small cell lung cancer.

This clonotype appeared many times. The chain uses TRBV9 and TRBJ2-3; D may be TRBD1 (6 bases). Trimming removed 4 bases from V and 3 bases from J, with 9 bases in between. The CDR3 is 13 residues long. The germline V gene encodes CDR1 SGDLS and CDR2 YYNGEE. The CDR3, as DNA: TGTGCCAGCAGCAGGGGGTCAACAGATACGCAGTATTTT. Its translation is CASSRGSTDTQYF.

This clonotype was detected only a few times. The chain joins TRBV7-8 to TRBJ1-5, with a possible D match to TRBD1 (6 bases). V gave up 4 bases and J gave up 0 bases, with 10 bases separating them. The CDR3 is 15 amino acids. Germline assignment: CDR1 SGHVS and CDR2 FQNEAQ. The CDR3 loop is CASSSPTGSNQPQHF. CDR3 DNA sequence: TGTGCCAGCAGCTCCCCGACAGGTAGCAATCAGCCCCAGCATTTT.